One and the same sample provided the 21 T cell receptor beta chains below, sequenced in a study of blood T cell repertoires in COVID-19. Profiling relied on immunoSEQ multiplex PCR, and the TCRdb table lists in-frame clones only, not all of them. Found here are under 300,000 clones, about 89% of them singletons; the top ten hold just under 9%. Sequencing was carried out using PBMCs or T cells enriched from blood (not recorded which). Every receptor here comes from a man aged 40-55 years who had recovered from COVID-19.

The genes are TRBV7-3 and TRBJ2-3; 7 bases match TRBD1. Germline-derived CDR1 and CDR2 are SGHTA and FQGTGA. V trimming: 2 bases; J trimming: 4 bases; junction bases outside the gene matches: 6. The CDR3 runs to 15 residues. In DNA, the CDR3 is TGTGCCAGCAGCTTAGGCAACAGGGGCCCAGATACGCAGTATTTT. Amino acid sequence: CASSLGNRGPDTQYF.

This chain connects TRBV5-1 to TRBJ1-3, with D unresolved. The CDR3 contains 14 residues. CDR1 and CDR2 from the germline V gene are SGHRS and YFSETQ. Between the trimmed V and J ends, which lost 7 bases and 2 bases, there was a span of 13 bases. The CDR3 sequence: CASGSETAGNTIYF. Written as DNA, the CDR3 is TGCGCCAGCGGCTCTGAAACTGCTGGAAACACCATATATTTT.

The chain recombines TRBV27 with TRBJ2-7; D perhaps matches TRBD1 (6 bases). There are 13 residues in the CDR3. Germline V CDR1 and CDR2: MNHEY, SMNVEV (reference sequence). The V end was cut by 9 bases, the J end by 6 bases, with 18 bases between. The CDR3 coding sequence is TGTGCCAGTGCCAGGGACATCGGTTTCGAGCAGTACTTC. Translated: CASARDIGFEQYF.

V gene TRBV7-2 combines with J gene TRBJ2-7, with TRBD1 matching 10 bases. V trimming: 5 bases; J trimming: 3 bases; junction bases outside the gene matches: 10. Germline V gene sequence: CDR1 SGHTA, CDR2 FQGNSA. This CDR3 contains 16 residues. DNA for the CDR3: TGTGCCAGCAGCATACCCGACAGGGGGCTATTCTACGAGCAGTACTTC. This sequence encodes CASSIPDRGLFYEQYF.

The CDR3 sequence: CASSERTPSYNEQFF. The CDR3, as DNA: TGTGCCAGCAGTGAAAGGACTCCCTCCTACAATGAGCAGTTCTTC. The rearrangement links TRBV2 to TRBJ2-1; TRBD2 is a possible D gene (5 bases). Trimming removed 2 bases from V and 0 bases from J, with 8 bases in between. CDR3 length equals 15 residues. Germline CDR1 SNHLY, CDR2 FYNNEI.

The chain combines TRBV21-1 with TRBJ2-6; the table's D call, TRBD1, was not checked against the DNA. TRBV21-1 is an annotated pseudogene. The CDR3 is 21 amino acids. CDR3 amino acids: CASSKGGTGPTSFSGANVLTF. The CDR3 coding sequence is TGTGCCAGCAGCAAAGGCGGGACAGGGCCCACAAGTTTCTCTGGGGCCAACGTCCTGACTTTC.

The V and J genes are TRBV7-3 and TRBJ2-2; possible D gene TRBD2, 5 bases. From germline, CDR1 is SGHTA and CDR2 FQGTGA. V was trimmed by 1 base and J by 5 bases, leaving 11 bases between them. This CDR3 has 15 residues. The CDR3 bases are TGTGCCAGCAGCTTAAGTTCCGAGGGTACCGGGGAGCTGTTTTTT. Translating gives CASSLSSEGTGELFF.

The chain joins TRBV2 to TRBJ1-4; D is undetermined. The CDR3 is made up of 17 amino acids. Germline CDR1 SNHLY, CDR2 FYNNEI. V was shortened by 2 bases and J by 0 bases, with 13 bases between the two germline ends. The CDR3 region is CASSEFPWGATNEKLFF. For the CDR3, the DNA is TGTGCCAGCAGTGAATTCCCGTGGGGAGCAACTAATGAAAAACTGTTTTTT.

The chain's CDR3 is CASRLPGASGSLEQFF. In nucleotides, the CDR3 is TGTGCCAGCAGGTTGCCGGGTGCTAGCGGGAGTCTTGAGCAGTTCTTC. This chain joins TRBV28 and TRBJ2-1, with TRBD2 identical over 10 bases. The V gene's germline CDR1 is MDHEN and CDR2 SYDVKM. J gave up 9 bases and V 6 bases, and 14 bases lay outside the gene matches. The CDR3 totals 16 residues. The entire variable domain, with the rest obtained from reference TRBV28 and TRBJ2-1, is as follows: DVKVTQSSRYLVKRTGEKVFLECVQDMDHENMFWYRQDPGLGLRLIYFSYDVKMKEKGDIPEGYSVSREKKERFSLILESASTNQTSMYLCASRLPGASGSLEQFFGPGTRLTVL.

V gene TRBV24-1 combines with J gene TRBJ2-1; 8 bases line up with TRBD1. Trimming took 3 bases from V and 9 from J; bases not matched to a gene: 6. The CDR3 consists of 14 residues. Germline values: CDR1 KGHDR, CDR2 SFDVKD. The CDR3 loop reads CATSDLGQGREQFF. CDR3 DNA: TGTGCCACCAGTGATCTAGGACAGGGTCGTGAGCAGTTCTTC.

The genes are TRBV18 and TRBJ2-1; 9 positions match TRBD1. CDR1 and CDR2 (germline): KGHSH, LQKENI. The trim removed 0 bases at V and 10 bases at J, leaving 10 bases unmatched. The CDR3 covers 16 residues. CDR3 in amino acids: CASSPPVPGQGWEQFF. Here the CDR3 DNA reads TGTGCCAGCTCACCACCTGTCCCGGGACAGGGTTGGGAGCAGTTCTTC. Drawing the rest from reference TRBV18 and TRBJ2-1, the complete variable domain is NAGVMQNPRHLVRRRGQEARLRCSPMKGHSHVYWYRQLPEEGLKFMVYLQKENIIDESGMPKERFSAEFPKEGPSILRIQQVVRGDSAAYFCASSPPVPGQGWEQFFGPGTRLTVL.

V and J are TRBV6-1 and TRBJ2-1; maybe TRBD2 (6 bases). The germline V gene encodes CDR1 MNHNS and CDR2 SASEGT. The CDR3 extends over 15 amino acids. The ends were cut back, 2 bases at V and 4 bases at J, with 12 bases in the middle. CDR3 coding DNA: TGTGCCAGCAGTGAATCGGCAGGGAGGTACAATGAGCAGTTCTTC. It translates to CASSESAGRYNEQFF.

The chain uses TRBV5-1 and TRBJ2-2; no firm D call. The CDR3 runs 13 residues. The V gene's germline CDR1 is SGHRS and CDR2 YFSETQ. The V end was cut by 8 bases, the J end by 4 bases, with 12 bases between. The CDR3 is CASQISGTGELFF. In nucleotides, the CDR3 is TGCGCCAGTCAAATTTCGGGCACCGGGGAGCTGTTTTTT.

The chain combines TRBV25-1 with TRBJ1-3; no firm D call. Trimming cost V 6 bases and J 2 bases, with 11 bases left between them. CDR1 MGHDK and CDR2 SYGVNS come from the germline V gene. The CDR3 is made up of 14 amino acids. The CDR3 loop is CASRNNIPGNTIYF. CDR3 in DNA: TGTGCCAGCAGAAACAACATTCCTGGAAACACCATATATTTT.

On this clone: Germline is not matched at one junction end, which may reflect a read error. The rearrangement links TRBV15 to TRBJ1-4; possible D gene TRBD1, 5 bases. The CDR3 totals 13 residues. The germline gives CDR1 LNHNV, CDR2 YYDKDF (reference sequence). In DNA form, the CDR3 reads TGTGCCACCAGCAGAGACCCCGAGACAGCGCAGCGTTTT. Residues: CATSRDPETAQRF.

The chain uses TRBV20-1 and TRBJ1-2; a possible D gene is TRBD1 (5 bases). Germline values: CDR1 DFQATT, CDR2 SNEGSKA (reference sequence). V was cut by 3 bases and J by 5 bases, with 10 bases left in between. The CDR3 contains 12 residues. This CDR3 reads CSASQDTYGYTF. CDR3 in DNA: TGCAGTGCTAGTCAGGACACATATGGCTACACCTTC.

The gene calls are TRBV10-2 and TRBJ1-1, with D possibly matching TRBD1 (5 bases). CDR3 size: 17 residues. V was shortened by 5 bases and J by 1 base, with 20 bases between the two germline ends. CDR1 is WSHSY and CDR2 is SAAADI in the germline V gene. CDR3 nucleotides: TGCGCCAGCAGTCCTGCTGAGTGGGGCCAAAGGAACACTGAAGCTTTCTTT. This encodes CASSPAEWGQRNTEAFF.

This clone is a singleton in its sample. This chain joins TRBV19 and TRBJ2-6, with TRBD1 matching over 12 bases. V dropped 6 bases and J dropped 3; count of bases not matched to a gene: 12. Germline V gene data show CDR1 as LNHDA and CDR2 as SQIVND (reference sequence). This CDR3 has 19 amino acids. CDR3 sequence reads: CASSRRIGTGGSGANVLTF. The CDR3 DNA is TGTGCCAGTAGCCGTCGTATCGGGACAGGGGGCAGTGGGGCCAACGTCCTGACTTTC. Full variable domain (remainder filled in from reference TRBV19 and TRBJ2-6): DGGITQSPKYLFRKEGQNVTLSCEQNLNHDAMYWYRQDPGQGLRLIYYSQIVNDFQKGDIAEGYSVSREKKESFPLTVTSAQKNPTAFYLCASSRRIGTGGSGANVLTFGAGSRLTVL.

The sample holds one count of this clone. The chain employs TRBV7-3 and TRBJ2-3; no clear D. The CDR3 sequence is 13 residues long. CDR1 is SGHTA and CDR2 is FQGTGA in the germline V gene. Between the trimmed V and J ends, which lost 2 bases and 1 base, there was a span of 4 bases. CDR3 loop: CASSLYRTDTQYF. The CDR3 nucleotides read TGTGCCAGCAGCTTATATCGCACAGATACGCAGTATTTT.

A few counts support this clone. CDR3 loop: CASSFRLRGSYGYTF. CDR3 in DNA: TGTGCCAGCAGTTTCCGGTTGAGGGGGTCCTATGGCTACACCTTC. The gene calls are TRBV28 and TRBJ1-2; D may be TRBD1 (6 bases). The CDR3 extends over 15 amino acids. Germline V gene lookup returns CDR1 MDHEN and CDR2 SYDVKM. The V and J ends lost 3 bases and 4 bases respectively, with 15 bases between them.

This clone appeared many times. The chain combines TRBV5-4 with TRBJ1-6; D call uncertain. V dropped 4 bases and J dropped 0 bases, with 14 bases sitting between them. The CDR3 has 17 residues. Germline V gene sequence: CDR1 SGHNT, CDR2 YYREEE (reference sequence). The CDR3 DNA reads TGTGCCAGCAGCCCTTACCCGGGGTTCTCCTATAATTCACCCCTCCACTTT. Amino acids: CASSPYPGFSYNSPLHF.